This T cell receptor (beta chain) was identified in a study of shared clonotypes between healthy human individuals. Clones were sequenced by immunoSEQ multiplex PCR, and TCRdb holds only the in-frame ones, with some missing. The data contain some 650,000 clones, 95% to 98% of them singletons. Remarks on this clone: Its antigen remains unknown.

This CDR3 is 15 amino acids long. V lost 3 bases to trimming and J lost 1 base; unmatched junction nucleotides: 3. The germline gives CDR1 SNHLY, CDR2 FYNNEI. Whole-study results and caveats: Several donors showed sharing of about 4.7% of naive CD4 clonotypes.

This receptor was taken from a woman in her twenties or thirties in good health. The chain uses TRBV2 and TRBJ1-1; 9 positions match TRBD1. The source material was naive CD4+ T cells sorted from blood. Subset denoted: CD45RA+ positively selected. The CDR3: CASSDRGQGNTEAFF. CDR3 sequence (DNA): TGTGCCAGCAGTGACAGGGGACAGGGGAACACTGAAGCTTTCTTT.